Below, one T cell receptor beta chain is given with its context. TCRdb redid the calling of the RT-PCR reads with MiXCR, one entry per CDR3 protein. Found here are 150,000 or so distinct CDR3 sequences, roughly 22% of them singletons; the top ten hold around 26%. Germline V lookup: CDR1 DFQATT, CDR2 SNEGSKA (reference sequence). V lost 7 bases, J lost 6 bases, and 15 bases stayed unmatched. The CDR3 has 15 residues. This sample stems from a study of patients and donors after allogeneic stem cell transplantation. This chain uses TRBV20-1 with TRBJ2-7; 10 positions agree with TRBD1. The clonotype originates from a human donor who was either an allogeneic HSCT recipient or a stem cell or donor lymphocyte infusion donor (not recorded which). It is not recorded whose cells these are; they may come from a transplant donor. Sequencing was performed on blood, either unsorted or a sorted T cell fraction (not recorded which). The DNA of the CDR3 is TGCAGTGTCATGAATCCGGGACAGGGGCGGTCCGAGCAGTACTTC. Translation gives CSVMNPGQGRSEQYF.